These 30 T cell receptor beta chains were sequenced from one sample in a study of cytomegalovirus exposure and HLA in healthy donors. 13 Jbeta primers and 60 Vbeta primers were used for the PCR. TCRdb's table, derived via immunoSEQ multiplex PCR, lists solely in-frame clones and lacks some. The data show about 180,000 clones, around 80% seen once. The sequenced sample consisted of PBMCs. Source of these receptors: a man in his late teens or twenties in good health and CMV-seronegative.

This clone has only a few counts. The chain joins TRBV27 to TRBJ2-7; 9 positions match TRBD1. The germline V gene encodes CDR1 MNHEY and CDR2 SMNVEV (reference sequence). J gave up 0 bases and V 6 bases, and 0 bases lay outside the gene matches. This CDR3 has 13 amino acids. The DNA for the CDR3 is TGTGCCAGCAGGGACAGGGGCTCCTACGAGCAGTACTTC. It translates to CASRDRGSYEQYF.

This chain links TRBV7-9 with TRBJ1-4; TRBD1 is a possible D gene (6 bases). Germline V gives CDR1 SEHNR, CDR2 FQNEAQ (reference sequence). Trimming took 5 bases from V and 1 from J, leaving 11 bases between them. CDR3 length equals 15 residues. CDR3 protein: CASSHLGQTNEKLFF. The CDR3 region has the DNA TGTGCCAGCAGCCACCTGGGACAAACTAATGAAAAACTGTTTTTT.

V gene TRBV18 combines with J gene TRBJ2-6; D possibly corresponds to TRBD1 (6 bases). This CDR3 has 16 amino acids. The V gene's germline CDR1 is KGHSH and CDR2 LQKENI. V was shortened by 2 bases and J by 4 bases, with 12 bases between the two germline ends. The CDR3 loop is CASSPGQMGGANVLTF. The CDR3 nucleotides are TGTGCCAGCTCACCAGGACAGATGGGGGGGGCCAACGTCCTGACTTTC.

The chain combines TRBV6-5 with TRBJ1-2, with 8 positions matching TRBD1. The CDR3 extends over 13 amino acids. V lost 8 bases to trimming and J lost 8 bases; unmatched junction nucleotides: 10. CDR1 MNHEY and CDR2 SVGAGI come from the germline V gene. The CDR3 sequence is CASWTGSMRGYTF. DNA of the CDR3: TGTGCCAGCTGGACAGGGAGCATGAGGGGCTACACCTTC.

The chain carries TRBV30 and TRBJ2-1, with 10 bases matching TRBD1. Germline V gene sequence: CDR1 GTSNPN, CDR2 SVGIG (reference sequence). The CDR3 contains 15 residues. The V segment lost 4 bases and the J segment 6 bases; nucleotides outside the gene matches: 9. CDR3: CAWKLAGQGGNEQFF. CDR3 nucleotides: TGTGCCTGGAAACTGGCCGGACAGGGGGGCAATGAGCAGTTCTTC. Combining the CDR3 with reference TRBV30 and TRBJ2-1 gives the whole variable domain SQTIHQWPATLVQPVGSPLSLECTVEGTSNPNLYWYRQAAGRGLQLLFYSVGIGQISSEVPQNLSASRPQDRQFILSSKKLLLSDSGFYLCAWKLAGQGGNEQFFGPGTRLTVL.

The V and J genes are TRBV7-2 and TRBJ1-1, with D uncertain. Trimming stripped 2 bases from V and 7 bases from J, with 11 bases between. The V gene's germline CDR1 is SGHTA and CDR2 FQGNSA. This CDR3 is built from 13 residues. CDR3 sequence: CASSLSGSVEAFF. Written as DNA, the CDR3 is TGTGCCAGCAGCTTATCGGGGTCGGTTGAAGCTTTCTTT.

The rearrangement links TRBV7-9 to TRBJ2-5; tentatively, D is TRBD1 (6 bases). Trimming removed 5 bases from V and 5 bases from J, with 18 bases in between. CDR3 length: 15 residues. Germline-derived CDR1 and CDR2 are SEHNR and FQNEAQ (reference sequence). CDR3 protein: CASSPGVREWETQYF. The CDR3 nucleotides are TGTGCCAGCAGCCCAGGGGTGAGGGAGTGGGAGACCCAGTACTTC.

The chain is built from TRBV28 and TRBJ2-3; 7 bases are shared with TRBD1. This CDR3 spans 15 amino acids. Germline values: CDR1 MDHEN, CDR2 SYDVKM. Trimming took 6 bases from V and 9 from J; bases not matched to a gene: 15. CDR3 protein: CASSLYRGTTFTQYF. The CDR3 DNA reads TGTGCCAGCAGCCTTTACAGGGGTACGACATTCACGCAGTATTTT. Supplemented by reference TRBV28 and TRBJ2-3, the full variable domain reads DVKVTQSSRYLVKRTGEKVFLECVQDMDHENMFWYRQDPGLGLRLIYFSYDVKMKEKGDIPEGYSVSREKKERFSLILESASTNQTSMYLCASSLYRGTTFTQYFGPGTRLTVL.

The V and J genes are TRBV7-2 and TRBJ1-1; D ambiguous. From germline, CDR1 is SGHTA and CDR2 FQGNSA. Trimming pared 1 base from V and 5 bases from J, leaving 5 bases between. The CDR3 has 12 residues. The CDR3 protein is CASSLVRTEAFF. The DNA of the CDR3 is TGTGCCAGCAGCTTAGTCAGGACTGAAGCTTTCTTT.

This rearrangement joins TRBV7-2 to TRBJ2-7; 8 bases map to TRBD1. Trimming removed 0 bases from V and 2 bases from J; junction bases left unmatched: 3. The length of the CDR3 is 15 residues. Germline-derived CDR1 and CDR2 are SGHTA and FQGNSA. The CDR3 is CASSLAAGGPYEQYF. CDR3 sequence (DNA): TGTGCCAGCAGCTTAGCGGCAGGGGGCCCCTACGAGCAGTACTTC.

This clone was found a few times. V usage is TRBV2 and J usage is TRBJ1-2; D remains ambiguous. CDR1 is SNHLY, CDR2 FYNNEI, per germline. CDR3 size: 12 residues. V was pared by 6 bases and J by 5 bases, with 10 bases between. The CDR3 DNA reads as TGTGCCAGCAGCGAGAACCCTTATGGCTACACCTTC. It specifies CASSENPYGYTF.

This clone has only a few counts. The gene calls are TRBV5-1 and TRBJ2-1, with TRBD2 identical over 13 bases. J gave up 8 bases and V 0 bases, and 8 bases lay outside the gene matches. Germline lookup yields CDR1 SGHRS and CDR2 YFSETQ. The CDR3 sequence is 17 residues long. CDR3 bases: TGCGCCAGCAGCTTGGGGACTAGCGGGAGAGGATTGCATGAGCAGTTCTTC. This sequence encodes CASSLGTSGRGLHEQFF.

The CDR3: CASSSSGGVVTYEQYF. CDR3 nucleotide sequence: TGTGCCAGCAGTTCCTCCGGGGGAGTGGTAACCTACGAGCAGTACTTC. This chain links TRBV27 with TRBJ2-7, with D possibly being TRBD2 (6 bases). Trimming cost V 4 bases and J 2 bases, with 18 bases left between them. The germline CDR1 and CDR2 sequences are MNHEY and SMNVEV (reference sequence). There are 16 residues in the CDR3.

This rearrangement joins TRBV7-9 to TRBJ2-1; 9 positions agree with TRBD2. Germline V gives CDR1 SEHNR, CDR2 FQNEAQ (reference sequence). The CDR3 runs 16 residues. V lost 0 bases and J lost 5; bases outside the gene matches: 5. For the CDR3, the DNA is TGTGCCAGCAGCTTAGCGCGCGGGGGGGAGAACAATGAGCAGTTCTTC. This sequence encodes CASSLARGGENNEQFF.

The rearrangement links TRBV18 to TRBJ1-3; D gene ambiguous. The V gene lost 2 bases and the J gene lost 0 bases, with 8 bases spanning the gap. In germline, CDR1 is KGHSH, CDR2 LQKENI. The CDR3 is 15 amino acids. CDR3 nucleotide sequence: TGTGCCAGCTCACCAGGAGGAGGCTCTGGAAACACCATATATTTT. Encoded protein: CASSPGGGSGNTIYF.

The chain joins TRBV30 to TRBJ1-5, with 7 bases that match TRBD1. The CDR3 has 16 residues. V gave up 2 bases and J gave up 10 bases; unmatched junction bases: 17. Germline V gene lookup returns CDR1 GTSNPN and CDR2 SVGIG (reference sequence). CDR3 loop: CAWSPAGQRDNEPQHF. CDR3 nucleotide sequence: TGTGCCTGGAGTCCCGCGGGACAGCGCGATAATGAACCCCAGCATTTT.

The chain couples TRBV29-1 to TRBJ2-1, with 9 bases matching TRBD2. Germline trimming cut 3 bases from V and 6 bases from J; bases unmatched to any gene: 6. In germline, CDR1 is SQVTM, CDR2 ANQGSEA. This CDR3 spans 14 amino acids. The CDR3 reads CSVDKVAGVNEQFF. CDR3 sequence (DNA): TGCAGCGTTGACAAGGTAGCGGGAGTCAATGAGCAGTTCTTC.

The chain carries TRBV11-2 and TRBJ2-4; 7 bases agree with TRBD2. The CDR3 contains 13 residues. V lost 5 bases and J lost 9; bases outside the gene matches: 7. CDR1 and CDR2 (germline): SGHAT, FQNNGV. The CDR3 loop is CASSQGAGPIQYF. Written as DNA, the CDR3 is TGTGCCAGCAGCCAGGGAGCGGGGCCCATTCAGTACTTC. The variable domain in full, completed from reference TRBV11-2 and TRBJ2-4, reads EAGVAQSPRYKIIEKRQSVAFWCNPISGHATLYWYQQILGQGPKLLIQFQNNGVVDDSQLPKDRFSAERLKGVDSTLKIQPAKLEDSAVYLCASSQGAGPIQYFGAGTRLSVL.

The rearrangement uses TRBV11-2 and TRBJ1-2; TRBD1 might be the D (6 bases). The CDR3 is 15 residues long. Trimming shortened V by 0 bases and J by 2 bases, and 10 bases separated the two germline ends. The germline CDR1 and CDR2 sequences are SGHAT and FQNNGV. CDR3 sequence reads: CASSLDRQGNYGYTF. CDR3 nucleotide sequence: TGTGCCAGCAGCTTAGATCGGCAGGGGAACTATGGCTACACCTTC.

V gene TRBV5-1 combines with J gene TRBJ2-5; 7 positions match TRBD2. Germline V gene sequence: CDR1 SGHRS, CDR2 YFSETQ. V lost 4 bases and J lost 4; bases outside the gene matches: 16. This CDR3 is 17 amino acids long. CDR3 loop: CASSQLALGGPRETQYF. Written as DNA, the CDR3 is TGCGCCAGCAGCCAACTTGCGTTGGGAGGGCCTAGAGAGACCCAGTACTTC.

This clone was counted between two and nine times. The chain has TRBV27 and TRBJ2-3; TRBD2 matches 8 bases. Germline CDR1 is MNHEY and CDR2 is SMNVEV (reference sequence). V gave up 5 bases and J gave up 2 bases; unmatched junction bases: 3. This CDR3 has 14 residues. The CDR3, as DNA: TGTGCCAGCAGTCTACTAGCGGTCACAGATACGCAGTATTTT. It codes for CASSLLAVTDTQYF.

The rearrangement links TRBV5-1 to TRBJ1-1, with TRBD1 matching over 10 bases. Germline-derived CDR1 and CDR2 are SGHRS and YFSETQ. The CDR3 totals 13 residues. J was trimmed by 11 bases and V by 4 bases; bases with no gene match: 8. The CDR3 sequence: CASSAGTGVEAFF. CDR3 in DNA: TGCGCCAGCAGCGCCGGGACAGGGGTAGAGGCTTTCTTT.

CDR3 nucleotide sequence: TGTGCCAGCACAAGGACAGGGGCCTATGGCTACACCTTC. Translated: CASTRTGAYGYTF. The V gene is TRBV2, the J gene TRBJ1-2, with TRBD1 matching over 9 bases. Germline CDR1 reads SNHLY; CDR2 reads FYNNEI. The length of the CDR3 is 13 residues. The V segment lost 7 bases and the J segment 4 bases; nucleotides outside the gene matches: 4. Supplemented by reference TRBV2 and TRBJ1-2, the full variable domain reads EPEVTQTPSHQVTQMGQEVILRCVPISNHLYFYWYRQILGQKVEFLVSFYNNEISEKSEIFDDQFSVERPDGSNFTLKIRSTKLEDSAMYFCASTRTGAYGYTFGSGTRLTVV.

Only a few counts were recorded for this clone. The gene calls are TRBV23-1 and TRBJ1-5; 10 nucleotides align to TRBD1. TRBV23-1 is recorded as an ORF, its role being uncertain. The trim removed 2 bases at V and 5 bases at J, leaving 3 bases unmatched. CDR3 length: 15 residues. In DNA, the CDR3 is TGCGCCAGCAGTCAACCCGGGACAGGGGATCAGCCCCAGCATTTT. Its protein is CASSQPGTGDQPQHF.

The gene calls are TRBV6-5 and TRBJ1-1; D uncertain. This CDR3 region has 13 residues. V was shortened by 2 bases and J by 1 base, with 5 bases between the two germline ends. Germline V gives CDR1 MNHEY, CDR2 SVGAGI. CDR3 in DNA: TGTGCCAGCAGTTACGTCTGGAACACTGAAGCTTTCTTT. It yields the protein CASSYVWNTEAFF.

This clone was seen once. This sample also contains other DNA sequences that code for the same CDR3. This sequence joins TRBV27 and TRBJ2-1, with TRBD2 matching 13 bases. CDR1 is MNHEY and CDR2 is SMNVEV in the germline V gene (reference sequence). After removal of 2 bases from V and 6 bases from J, the junction contained 1 base not matched to a gene. This CDR3 region has 15 residues. The CDR3, as DNA: TGTGCCAGCAGTTTAGGGACTAGCGGGACCAATGAGCAGTTCTTC. Its protein product is CASSLGTSGTNEQFF.

The rearrangement uses TRBV27 and TRBJ2-7; D may be TRBD1 (6 bases). The germline V and J ends were trimmed by 2 bases and 4 bases, with 18 bases remaining between them. Germline V gene sequence: CDR1 MNHEY, CDR2 SMNVEV (reference sequence). The CDR3 has 16 amino acids. The CDR3 sequence: CASSLTGGLLFYEQYF. As DNA, the CDR3 is TGTGCCAGCAGTTTAACTGGGGGCCTGCTCTTTTACGAGCAGTACTTC.

The chain links TRBV2 to TRBJ1-3, with TRBD1 identical over 9 bases. CDR3 length: 15 amino acids. Germline V gene sequence: CDR1 SNHLY, CDR2 FYNNEI. Trimming cost V 6 bases and J 3 bases; bases outside gene matches: 6. CDR3 amino acids: CASSSQGADGNTIYF. DNA of the CDR3: TGTGCCAGCAGCTCACAGGGGGCGGATGGAAACACCATATATTTT.

This chain links TRBV7-9 with TRBJ2-1; D is perhaps TRBD1 (5 bases). There are 16 residues in the CDR3. Germline V gene data show CDR1 as SEHNR and CDR2 as FQNEAQ (reference sequence). Trimming pared 5 bases from V and 0 bases from J, leaving 14 bases between. The CDR3 sequence is CASSLDRLSSYNEQFF. Written as DNA, the CDR3 is TGTGCCAGCAGCCTTGACAGATTAAGCTCCTACAATGAGCAGTTCTTC.

This chain connects TRBV7-8 to TRBJ1-3; D may be TRBD1 (6 bases). Trimming shortened V by 5 bases and J by 1 base, and 15 bases separated the two germline ends. This CDR3 has 16 residues. CDR1 and CDR2 from the germline V gene are SGHVS and FQNEAQ. The CDR3 nucleotides read TGTGCCAGCAGCCCTGACAGGAGTCGTTCTGGAAACACCATATATTTT. Translating it yields CASSPDRSRSGNTIYF.